The clone carrying this T cell receptor beta chain was detected only once. Original handling: Reference gene primers were amplified, and this amplification served to estimate nucleated cell counts. Using immunoSEQ multiplex PCR, the repertoire was profiled, and TCRdb retains in-frame clones only, with some absent. Clone size and V and J calls were adopted from that table, with D and trimming inferred from the DNA. This table holds 100,000 to 150,000 clones, around 83% found once. This specimen comes from a study of blood T cell repertoires in COVID-19. Study as a whole: Acute-phase and convalescent COVID-19 samples originated in the United States, Italy and Spain. The cDNA or gDNA used as material had been derived from T cells, B-cell-depleted T cells, or PBMCs.

CDR1 SGHDN and CDR2 FVKESK come from the germline V gene. Trimming stripped 2 bases from V and 6 bases from J, with 11 bases between. This CDR3 region has 14 residues. This chain uses TRBV14 with TRBJ2-1; a possible D gene is TRBD2 (7 bases). The receptor comes from a man older than 75 with active or convalescent COVID-19. The specimen was peripheral blood. The chain's CDR3 is CASSQRGAGNEQFF. Written as DNA, the CDR3 is TGTGCCAGCAGCCAACGGGGGGCTGGCAATGAGCAGTTCTTC.